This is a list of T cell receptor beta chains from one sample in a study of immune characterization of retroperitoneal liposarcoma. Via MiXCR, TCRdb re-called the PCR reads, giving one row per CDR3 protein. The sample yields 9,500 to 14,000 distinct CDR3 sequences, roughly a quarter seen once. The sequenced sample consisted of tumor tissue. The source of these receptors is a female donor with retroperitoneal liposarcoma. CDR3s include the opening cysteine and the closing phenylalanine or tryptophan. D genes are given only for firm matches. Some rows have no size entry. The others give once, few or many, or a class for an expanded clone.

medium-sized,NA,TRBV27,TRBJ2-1,CAAGGETQFF,TGTGCCGCAGGGGGGGAGACCCAGTTCTTC
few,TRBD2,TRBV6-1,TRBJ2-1,CASSEPSSGSYNEQFF,TGTGCCAGCAGTGAGCCATCTAGCGGCTCCTACAATGAGCAGTTCTTC
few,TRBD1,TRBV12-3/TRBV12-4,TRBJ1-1,CASSFWTGNTEAFF,TGTGCCAGCAGTTTTTGGACAGGGAACACTGAAGCTTTCTTT
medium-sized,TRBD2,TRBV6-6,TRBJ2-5,CASIRLAGGPGETQYF,TGTGCCAGCATTCGACTAGCGGGAGGGCCCGGGGAGACCCAGTACTTC
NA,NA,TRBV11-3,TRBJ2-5,CASSRSTGASGSQDEQYF,TGTGCCAGCAGCCGTTCCACAGGGGCTAGCGGGTCACAAGATGAGCAGTACTTC
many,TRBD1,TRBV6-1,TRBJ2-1,CASSALGTGIYNEQFF,TGTGCCAGCAGCGCTTTAGGGACAGGGATATACAATGAGCAGTTCTTC
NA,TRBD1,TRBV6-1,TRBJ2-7,CASRGIGTGDYEQYF,TGTGCCAGCAGGGGTATTGGGACAGGGGACTACGAGCAGTACTTC
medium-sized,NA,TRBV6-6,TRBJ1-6,CASSYREADSPLHF,TGTGCCAGCAGTTACCGGGAGGCGGATTCACCCCTCCACTTT
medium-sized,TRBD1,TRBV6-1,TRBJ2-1,CASSETRTGEQFF,TGTGCCAGCAGTGAAACCCGGACAGGGGAGCAGTTCTTC
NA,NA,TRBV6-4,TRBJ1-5,CASSDEVVSNQPQHF,TGTGCCAGCAGTGACGAAGTAGTATCTAATCAGCCCCAGCATTTT
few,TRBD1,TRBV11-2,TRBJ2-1,CASSLGLTGTGVHNEQFF,TGTGCCAGCAGCTTAGGTCTCACCGGGACAGGGGTCCACAATGAGCAGTTCTTC
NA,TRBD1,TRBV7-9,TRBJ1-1,CASSLDRGRHTEAFF,TGTGCCAGCAGCTTGGACAGGGGGAGGCACACTGAAGCTTTCTTT
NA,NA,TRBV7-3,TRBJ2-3,CASSAGGGDLDTQYF,TGTGCCAGCAGCGCAGGGGGGGGGGATTTGGATACGCAGTATTTT
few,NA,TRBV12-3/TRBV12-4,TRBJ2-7,CASVGGGSYNEQYF,TGTGCCTCCGTGGGGGGGGGCTCCTACAATGAGCAGTACTTC
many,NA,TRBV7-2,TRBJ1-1,CASSFTENTEAFF,TGTGCCAGCAGCTTTACGGAGAACACTGAAGCTTTCTTT
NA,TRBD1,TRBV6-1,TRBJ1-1,CASSERQGAANTEAFF,TGTGCCAGCAGTGAAAGACAGGGGGCTGCTAACACTGAAGCTTTCTTT
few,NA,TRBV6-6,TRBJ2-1,CASSYSGGTSYEQFF,TGTGCCAGCAGTTACTCTGGCGGGACTTCCTACGAGCAGTTCTTC
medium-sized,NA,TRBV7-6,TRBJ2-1,CASSLIVPSYNEQFF,TGTGCCAGCAGCTTAATCGTCCCCTCCTACAATGAGCAGTTCTTC